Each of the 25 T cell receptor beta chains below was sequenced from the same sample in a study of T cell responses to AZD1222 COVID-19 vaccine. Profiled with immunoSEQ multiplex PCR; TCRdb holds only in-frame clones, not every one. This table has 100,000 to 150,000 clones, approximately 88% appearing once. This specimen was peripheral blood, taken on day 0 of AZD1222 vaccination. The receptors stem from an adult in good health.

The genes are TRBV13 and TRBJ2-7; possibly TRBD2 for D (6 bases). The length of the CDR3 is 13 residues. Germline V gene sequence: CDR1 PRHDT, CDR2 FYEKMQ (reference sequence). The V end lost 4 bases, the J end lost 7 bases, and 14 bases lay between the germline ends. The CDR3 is CASSSSSGVEQYF. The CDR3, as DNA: TGTGCCAGCAGCTCATCTTCGGGGGTTGAGCAGTACTTC.

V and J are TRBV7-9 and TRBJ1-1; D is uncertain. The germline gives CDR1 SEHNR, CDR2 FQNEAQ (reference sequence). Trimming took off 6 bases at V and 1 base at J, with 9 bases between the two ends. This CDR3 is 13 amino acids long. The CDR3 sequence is CASRPAQNTEAFF. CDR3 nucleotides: TGTGCCAGCAGACCCGCCCAGAACACTGAAGCTTTCTTT. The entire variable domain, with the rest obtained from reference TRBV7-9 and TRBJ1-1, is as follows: DTGVSQNPRHKITKRGQNVTFRCDPISEHNRLYWYRQTLGQGPEFLTYFQNEAQLEKSRLLSDRFSAERPKGSFSTLEIQRTEQGDSAMYLCASRPAQNTEAFFGQGTRLTVV.

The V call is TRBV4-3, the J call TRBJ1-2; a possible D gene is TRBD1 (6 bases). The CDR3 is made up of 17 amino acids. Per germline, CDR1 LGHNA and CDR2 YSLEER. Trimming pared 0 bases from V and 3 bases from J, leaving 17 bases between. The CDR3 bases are TGCGCCAGCAGCCAAGATCCGGGGGCCCTCCCTTACTATGGCTACACCTTC. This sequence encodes CASSQDPGALPYYGYTF.

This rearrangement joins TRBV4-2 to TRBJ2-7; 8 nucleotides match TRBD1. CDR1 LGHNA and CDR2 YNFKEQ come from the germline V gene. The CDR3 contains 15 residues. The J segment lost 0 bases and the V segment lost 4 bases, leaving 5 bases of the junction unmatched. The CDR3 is CASSRGQVPSYEQYF. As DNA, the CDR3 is TGTGCCAGCAGCCGGGGACAGGTCCCCTCCTACGAGCAGTACTTC.

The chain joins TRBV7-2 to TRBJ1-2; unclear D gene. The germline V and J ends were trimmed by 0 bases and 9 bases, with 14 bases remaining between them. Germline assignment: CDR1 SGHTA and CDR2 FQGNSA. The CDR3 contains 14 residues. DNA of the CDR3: TGTGCCAGCAGCTTAGCGCTCCAGTCCTCAAGCTACACCTTC. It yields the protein CASSLALQSSSYTF. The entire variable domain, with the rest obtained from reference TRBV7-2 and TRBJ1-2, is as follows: GAGVSQSPSNKVTEKGKDVELRCDPISGHTALYWYRQSLGQGLEFLIYFQGNSAPDKSGLPSDRFSAERTGGSVSTLTIQRTQQEDSAVYLCASSLALQSSSYTFGSGTRLTVV.

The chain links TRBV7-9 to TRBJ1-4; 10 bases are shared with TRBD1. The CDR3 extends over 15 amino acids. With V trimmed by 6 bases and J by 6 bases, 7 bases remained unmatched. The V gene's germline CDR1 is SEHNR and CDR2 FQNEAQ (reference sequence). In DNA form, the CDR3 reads TGTGCCAGCAGTACGACAGGGGGCCGGGATGAAAAACTGTTTTTT. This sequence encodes CASSTTGGRDEKLFF.

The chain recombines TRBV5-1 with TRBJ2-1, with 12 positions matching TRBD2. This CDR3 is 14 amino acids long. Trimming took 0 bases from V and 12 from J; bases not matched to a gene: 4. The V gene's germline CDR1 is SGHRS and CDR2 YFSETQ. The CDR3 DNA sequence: TGCGCCAGCAGCTTGGGACTAGCGGGAGTGGGGCAGTTCTTC. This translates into CASSLGLAGVGQFF. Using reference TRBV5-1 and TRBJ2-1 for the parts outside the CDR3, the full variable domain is KAGVTQTPRYLIKTRGQQVTLSCSPISGHRSVSWYQQTPGQGLQFLFEYFSETQRNKGNFPGRFSGRQFSNSRSEMNVSTLELGDSALYLCASSLGLAGVGQFFGPGTRLTVL.

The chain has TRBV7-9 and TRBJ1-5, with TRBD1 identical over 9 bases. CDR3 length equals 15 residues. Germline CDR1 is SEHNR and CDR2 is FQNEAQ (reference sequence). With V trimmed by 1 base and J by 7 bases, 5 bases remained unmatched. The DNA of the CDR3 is TGTGCCAGCAGCTTAGACCGGACAGGGGTCCAGCCCCAGCATTTT. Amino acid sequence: CASSLDRTGVQPQHF.

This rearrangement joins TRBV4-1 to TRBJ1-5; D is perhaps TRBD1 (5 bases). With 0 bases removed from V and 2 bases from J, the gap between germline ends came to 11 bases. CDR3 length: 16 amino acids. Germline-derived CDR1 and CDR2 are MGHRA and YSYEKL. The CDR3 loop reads CASSQDPGGGNQPQHF. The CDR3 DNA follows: TGCGCCAGCAGCCAAGATCCCGGGGGGGGCAATCAGCCCCAGCATTTT.

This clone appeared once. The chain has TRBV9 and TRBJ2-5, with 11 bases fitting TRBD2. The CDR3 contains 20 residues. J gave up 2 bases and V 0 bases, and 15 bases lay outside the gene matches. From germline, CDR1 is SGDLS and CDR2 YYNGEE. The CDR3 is CASSVGPIALAGGEQETQYF. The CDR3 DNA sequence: TGTGCCAGCAGCGTAGGCCCCATCGCATTAGCGGGGGGGGAGCAAGAGACCCAGTACTTC. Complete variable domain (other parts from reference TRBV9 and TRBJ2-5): DSGVTQTPKHLITATGQRVTLRCSPRSGDLSVYWYQQSLDQGLQFLIQYYNGEERAKGNILERFSAQQFPDLHSELNLSSLELGDSALYFCASSVGPIALAGGEQETQYFGPGTRLLVL.

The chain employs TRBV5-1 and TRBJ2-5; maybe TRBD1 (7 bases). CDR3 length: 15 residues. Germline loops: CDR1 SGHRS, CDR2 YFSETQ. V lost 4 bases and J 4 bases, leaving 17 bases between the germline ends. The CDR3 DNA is TGCGCCAGCAGCCAGGGACAGATGGGGGGAGAGACCCAGTACTTC. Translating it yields CASSQGQMGGETQYF.

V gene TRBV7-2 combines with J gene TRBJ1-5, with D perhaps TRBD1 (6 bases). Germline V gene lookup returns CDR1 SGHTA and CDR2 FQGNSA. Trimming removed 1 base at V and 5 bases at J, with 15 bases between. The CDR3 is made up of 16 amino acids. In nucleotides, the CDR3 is TGTGCCAGCAGCTTAGTGGGGCAGGGGTGGCATCAGCCCCAGCATTTT. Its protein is CASSLVGQGWHQPQHF.

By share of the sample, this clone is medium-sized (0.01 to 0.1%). This chain's CDR3 is CASSSHYGGTGANEKLFF. The CDR3 coding sequence is TGCGCCAGCAGCTCGCACTACGGTGGGACAGGGGCTAATGAAAAACTGTTTTTT. This sequence joins TRBV5-1 and TRBJ1-4; 10 bases agree with TRBD1. The V and J ends lost 3 bases and 3 bases, in that order; junction bases with no gene match: 11. The CDR3 extends over 18 amino acids. The germline gives CDR1 SGHRS, CDR2 YFSETQ.

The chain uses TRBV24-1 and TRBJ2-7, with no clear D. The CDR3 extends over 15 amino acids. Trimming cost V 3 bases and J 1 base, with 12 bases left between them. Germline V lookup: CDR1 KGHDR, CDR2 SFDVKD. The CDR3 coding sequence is TGTGCCACCAGTGATCACCCACCGGGTTCCTACGAGCAGTACTTC. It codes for CATSDHPPGSYEQYF.

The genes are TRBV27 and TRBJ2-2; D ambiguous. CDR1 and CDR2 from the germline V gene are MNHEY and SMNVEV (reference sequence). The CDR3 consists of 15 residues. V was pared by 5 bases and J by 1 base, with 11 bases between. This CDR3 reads CASSALPQNTGELFF. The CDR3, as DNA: TGTGCCAGCAGTGCCTTACCCCAGAACACCGGGGAGCTGTTTTTT.

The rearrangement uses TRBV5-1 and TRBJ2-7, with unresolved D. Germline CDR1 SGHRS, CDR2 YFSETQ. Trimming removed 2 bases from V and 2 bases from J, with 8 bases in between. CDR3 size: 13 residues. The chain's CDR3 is CASSFSGTYEQYF. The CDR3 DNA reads TGCGCCAGCAGCTTCTCAGGAACCTACGAGCAGTACTTC. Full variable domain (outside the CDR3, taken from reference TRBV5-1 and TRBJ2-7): KAGVTQTPRYLIKTRGQQVTLSCSPISGHRSVSWYQQTPGQGLQFLFEYFSETQRNKGNFPGRFSGRQFSNSRSEMNVSTLELGDSALYLCASSFSGTYEQYFGPGTRLTVT.

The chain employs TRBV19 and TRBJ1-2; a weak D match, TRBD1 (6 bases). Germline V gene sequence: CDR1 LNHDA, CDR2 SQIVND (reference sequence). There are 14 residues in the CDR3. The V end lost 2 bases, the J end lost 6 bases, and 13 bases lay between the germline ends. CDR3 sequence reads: CASSISGGEDGYTF. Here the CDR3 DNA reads TGTGCCAGTAGTATATCGGGGGGCGAGGATGGCTACACCTTC.

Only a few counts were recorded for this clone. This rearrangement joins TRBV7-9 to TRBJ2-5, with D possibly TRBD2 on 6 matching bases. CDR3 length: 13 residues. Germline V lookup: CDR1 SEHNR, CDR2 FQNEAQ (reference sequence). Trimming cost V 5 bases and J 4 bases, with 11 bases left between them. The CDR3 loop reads CASSTRGPETQYF. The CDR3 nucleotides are TGTGCCAGCAGCACGCGGGGTCCAGAGACCCAGTACTTC.

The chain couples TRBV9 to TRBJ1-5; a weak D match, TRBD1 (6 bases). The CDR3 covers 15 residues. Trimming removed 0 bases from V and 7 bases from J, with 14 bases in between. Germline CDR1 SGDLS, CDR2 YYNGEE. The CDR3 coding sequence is TGTGCCAGCAGCGTAGCTGGGGGGCAGGGGCAGCCCCAGCATTTT. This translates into CASSVAGGQGQPQHF.

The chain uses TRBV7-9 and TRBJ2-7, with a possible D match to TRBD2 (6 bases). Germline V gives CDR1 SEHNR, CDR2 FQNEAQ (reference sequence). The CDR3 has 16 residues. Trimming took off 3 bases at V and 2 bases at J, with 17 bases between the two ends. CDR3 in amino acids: CASSLGTGDQPYEQYF. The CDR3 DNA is TGTGCCAGCAGCTTGGGGACGGGGGACCAACCCTACGAGCAGTACTTC.

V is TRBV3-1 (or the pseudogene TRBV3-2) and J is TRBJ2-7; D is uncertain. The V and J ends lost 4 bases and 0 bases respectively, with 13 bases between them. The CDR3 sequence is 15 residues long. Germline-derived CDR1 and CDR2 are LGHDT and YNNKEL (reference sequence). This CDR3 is CASSPKSASSYEQYF. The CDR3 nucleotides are TGTGCCAGCAGCCCGAAGAGCGCAAGCTCCTACGAGCAGTACTTC.

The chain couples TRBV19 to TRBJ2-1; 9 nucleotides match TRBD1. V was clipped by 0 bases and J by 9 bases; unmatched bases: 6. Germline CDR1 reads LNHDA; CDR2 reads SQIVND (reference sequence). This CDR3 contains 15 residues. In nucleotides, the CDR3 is TGTGCCAGTAGTATAGATGGGACAGGGAAGGTTGAGCAGTTCTTC. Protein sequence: CASSIDGTGKVEQFF. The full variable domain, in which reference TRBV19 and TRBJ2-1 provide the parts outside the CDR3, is DGGITQSPKYLFRKEGQNVTLSCEQNLNHDAMYWYRQDPGQGLRLIYYSQIVNDFQKGDIAEGYSVSREKKESFPLTVTSAQKNPTAFYLCASSIDGTGKVEQFFGPGTRLTVL.

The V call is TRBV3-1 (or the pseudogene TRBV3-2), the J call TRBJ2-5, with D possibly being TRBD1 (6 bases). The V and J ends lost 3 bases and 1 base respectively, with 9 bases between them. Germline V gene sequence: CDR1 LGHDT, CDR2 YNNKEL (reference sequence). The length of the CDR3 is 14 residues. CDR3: CASSQWDTQETQYF. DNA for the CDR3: TGTGCCAGCAGCCAGTGGGACACCCAAGAGACCCAGTACTTC.

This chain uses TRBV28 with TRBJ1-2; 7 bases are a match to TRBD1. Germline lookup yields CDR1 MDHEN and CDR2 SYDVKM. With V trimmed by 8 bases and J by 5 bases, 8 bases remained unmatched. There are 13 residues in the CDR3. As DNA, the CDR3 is TGTGCCAGCCTTCCCGGGACAGAATATGGCTACACCTTC. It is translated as CASLPGTEYGYTF.

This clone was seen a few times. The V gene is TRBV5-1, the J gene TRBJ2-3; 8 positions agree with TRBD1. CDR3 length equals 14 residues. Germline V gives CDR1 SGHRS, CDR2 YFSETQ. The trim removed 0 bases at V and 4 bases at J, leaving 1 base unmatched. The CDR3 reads CASSLGQGPDTQYF. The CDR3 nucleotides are TGCGCCAGCAGCTTGGGACAGGGGCCAGATACGCAGTATTTT.